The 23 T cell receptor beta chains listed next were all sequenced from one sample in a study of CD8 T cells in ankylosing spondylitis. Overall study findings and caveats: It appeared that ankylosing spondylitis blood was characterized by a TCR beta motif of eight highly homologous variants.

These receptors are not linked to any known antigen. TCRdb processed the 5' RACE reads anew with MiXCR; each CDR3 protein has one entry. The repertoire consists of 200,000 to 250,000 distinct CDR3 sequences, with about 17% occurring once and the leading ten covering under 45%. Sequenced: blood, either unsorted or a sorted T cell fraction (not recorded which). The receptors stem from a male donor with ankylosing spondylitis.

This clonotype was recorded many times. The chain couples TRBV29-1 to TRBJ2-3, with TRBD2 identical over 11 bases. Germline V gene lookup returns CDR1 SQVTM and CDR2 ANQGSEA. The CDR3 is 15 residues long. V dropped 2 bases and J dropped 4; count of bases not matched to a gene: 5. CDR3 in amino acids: CSVELLAGESDTQYF. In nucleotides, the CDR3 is TGCAGCGTTGAACTACTAGCGGGAGAATCAGATACGCAGTATTTT.

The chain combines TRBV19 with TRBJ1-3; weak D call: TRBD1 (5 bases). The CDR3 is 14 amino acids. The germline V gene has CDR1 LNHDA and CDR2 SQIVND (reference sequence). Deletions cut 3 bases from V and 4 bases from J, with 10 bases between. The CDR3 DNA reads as TGTGCCAGTAGTATTGTCCAGGGCGGAAACACCATATATTTT. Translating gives CASSIVQGGNTIYF. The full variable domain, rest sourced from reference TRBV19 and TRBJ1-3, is DGGITQSPKYLFRKEGQNVTLSCEQNLNHDAMYWYRQDPGQGLRLIYYSQIVNDFQKGDIAEGYSVSREKKESFPLTVTSAQKNPTAFYLCASSIVQGGNTIYFGEGSWLTVV.

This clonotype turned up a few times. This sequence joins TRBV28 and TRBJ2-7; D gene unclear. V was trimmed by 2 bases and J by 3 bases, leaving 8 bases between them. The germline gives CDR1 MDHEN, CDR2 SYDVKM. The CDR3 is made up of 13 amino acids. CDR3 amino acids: CASSLTGIYEQYF. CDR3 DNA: TGTGCCAGCAGTTTAACTGGAATCTACGAGCAGTACTTC.

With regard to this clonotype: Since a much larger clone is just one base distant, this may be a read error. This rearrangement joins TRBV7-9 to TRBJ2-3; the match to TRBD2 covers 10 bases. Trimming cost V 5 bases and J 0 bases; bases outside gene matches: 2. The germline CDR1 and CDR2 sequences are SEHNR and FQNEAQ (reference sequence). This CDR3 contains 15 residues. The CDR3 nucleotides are TGTGCCAGCAGCATACTAGCGGGGAGCACAGATACGCAGTATTTT. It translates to CASSILAGSTDTQYF. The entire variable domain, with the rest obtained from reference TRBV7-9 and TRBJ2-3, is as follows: DTGVSQNPRHKITKRGQNVTFRCDPISEHNRLYWYRQTLGQGPEFLTYFQNEAQLEKSRLLSDRFSAERPKGSFSTLEIQRTEQGDSAMYLCASSILAGSTDTQYFGPGTRLTVL.

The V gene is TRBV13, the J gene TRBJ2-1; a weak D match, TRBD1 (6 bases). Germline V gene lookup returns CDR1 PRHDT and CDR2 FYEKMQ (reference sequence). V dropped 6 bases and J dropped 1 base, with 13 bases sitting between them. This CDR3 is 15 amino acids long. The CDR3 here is CASSNWDTSYNEQFF. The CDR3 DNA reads TGTGCCAGCAGTAATTGGGACACGTCCTACAATGAGCAGTTCTTC.

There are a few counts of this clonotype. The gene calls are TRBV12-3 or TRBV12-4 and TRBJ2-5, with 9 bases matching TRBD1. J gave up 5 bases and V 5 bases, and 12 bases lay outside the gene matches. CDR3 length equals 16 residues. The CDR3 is CASSPGTGRSVETQYF. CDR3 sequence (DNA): TGTGCCAGCAGTCCAGGGACAGGGAGGTCAGTGGAGACCCAGTACTTC.

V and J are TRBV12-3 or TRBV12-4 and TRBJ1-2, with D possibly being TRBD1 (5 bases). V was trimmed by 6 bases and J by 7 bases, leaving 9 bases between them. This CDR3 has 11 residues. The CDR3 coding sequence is TGTGCCAGCAGCGAGGGGACTGGCTACACCTTC. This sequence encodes CASSEGTGYTF.

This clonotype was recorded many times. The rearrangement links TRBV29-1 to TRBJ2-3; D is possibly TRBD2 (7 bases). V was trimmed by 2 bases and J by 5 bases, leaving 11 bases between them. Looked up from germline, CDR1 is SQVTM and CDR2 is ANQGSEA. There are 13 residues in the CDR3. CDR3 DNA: TGCAGCGTTGAAACGGGGGGCGGAGATACGCAGTATTTT. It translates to CSVETGGGDTQYF.

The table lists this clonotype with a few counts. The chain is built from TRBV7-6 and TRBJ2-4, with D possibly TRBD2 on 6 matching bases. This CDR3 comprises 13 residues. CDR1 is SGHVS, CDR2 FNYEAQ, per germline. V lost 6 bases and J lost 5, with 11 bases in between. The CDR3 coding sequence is TGTGCCAGCAGTGGAGGGGTGGAAAACATTCAGTACTTC. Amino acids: CASSGGVENIQYF.

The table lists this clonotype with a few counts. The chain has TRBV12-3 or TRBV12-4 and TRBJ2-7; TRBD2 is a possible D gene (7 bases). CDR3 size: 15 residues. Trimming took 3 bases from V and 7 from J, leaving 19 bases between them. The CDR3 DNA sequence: TGTGCCAGCAGTTTTACGGGGGGCCGCTTAGGAGAGCAGTACTTC. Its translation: CASSFTGGRLGEQYF.

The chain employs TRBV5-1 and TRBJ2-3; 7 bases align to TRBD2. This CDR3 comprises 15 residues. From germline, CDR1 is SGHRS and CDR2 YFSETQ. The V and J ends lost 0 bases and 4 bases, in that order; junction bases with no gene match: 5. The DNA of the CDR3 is TGCGCCAGCAGCTTGGGGGCGGGAGACTCAGATACGCAGTATTTT. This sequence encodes CASSLGAGDSDTQYF. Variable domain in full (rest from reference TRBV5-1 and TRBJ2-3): KAGVTQTPRYLIKTRGQQVTLSCSPISGHRSVSWYQQTPGQGLQFLFEYFSETQRNKGNFPGRFSGRQFSNSRSEMNVSTLELGDSALYLCASSLGAGDSDTQYFGPGTRLTVL.

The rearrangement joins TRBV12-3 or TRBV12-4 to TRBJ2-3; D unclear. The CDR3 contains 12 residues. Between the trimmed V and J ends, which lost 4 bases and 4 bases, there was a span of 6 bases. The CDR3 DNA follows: TGTGCCAGCAGTTCTACGCCAGATACGCAGTATTTT. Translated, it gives CASSSTPDTQYF.

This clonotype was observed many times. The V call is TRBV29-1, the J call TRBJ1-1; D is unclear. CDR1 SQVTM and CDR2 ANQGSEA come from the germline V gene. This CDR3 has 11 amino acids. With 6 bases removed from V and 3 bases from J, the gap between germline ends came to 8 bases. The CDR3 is CSVEQDTEAFF. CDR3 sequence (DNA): TGCAGCGTGGAACAAGACACTGAAGCTTTCTTT.

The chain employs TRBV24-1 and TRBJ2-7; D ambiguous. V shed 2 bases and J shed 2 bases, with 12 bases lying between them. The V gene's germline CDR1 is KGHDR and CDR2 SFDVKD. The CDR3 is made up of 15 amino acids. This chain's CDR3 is CATSDSDLRPYEQYF. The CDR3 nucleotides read TGTGCCACCAGTGATTCGGACCTCAGGCCCTACGAGCAGTACTTC.

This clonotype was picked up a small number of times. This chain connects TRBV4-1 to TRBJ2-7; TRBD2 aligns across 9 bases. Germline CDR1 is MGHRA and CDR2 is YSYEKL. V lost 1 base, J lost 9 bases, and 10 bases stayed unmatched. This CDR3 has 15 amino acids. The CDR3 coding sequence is TGCGCCAGCAGCCAAGGCCCTGCGGGAGGGGCTGCGCAGTACTTC. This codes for CASSQGPAGGAAQYF.

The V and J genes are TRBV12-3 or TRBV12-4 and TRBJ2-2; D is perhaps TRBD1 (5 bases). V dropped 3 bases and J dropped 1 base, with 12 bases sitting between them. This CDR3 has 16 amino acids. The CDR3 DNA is TGTGCCAGCAGTTTTCACACAGGCAAGAACACCGGGGAGCTGTTTTTT. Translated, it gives CASSFHTGKNTGELFF.

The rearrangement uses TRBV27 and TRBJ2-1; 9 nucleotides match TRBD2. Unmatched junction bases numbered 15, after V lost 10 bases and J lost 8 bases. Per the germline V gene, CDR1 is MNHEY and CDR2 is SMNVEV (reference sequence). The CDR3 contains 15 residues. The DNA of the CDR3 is TGTGCCACCTCGCGGTTAGCGGGAGTACGGGATGAGCAGTTCTTC. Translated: CATSRLAGVRDEQFF.

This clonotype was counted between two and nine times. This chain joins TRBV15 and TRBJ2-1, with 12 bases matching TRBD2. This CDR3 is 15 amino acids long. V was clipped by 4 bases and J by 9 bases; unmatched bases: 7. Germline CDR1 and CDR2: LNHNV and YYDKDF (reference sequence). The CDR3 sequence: CATSTGLAGYFEQFF. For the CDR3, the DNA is TGTGCCACCAGCACCGGACTAGCGGGATATTTTGAGCAGTTCTTC.

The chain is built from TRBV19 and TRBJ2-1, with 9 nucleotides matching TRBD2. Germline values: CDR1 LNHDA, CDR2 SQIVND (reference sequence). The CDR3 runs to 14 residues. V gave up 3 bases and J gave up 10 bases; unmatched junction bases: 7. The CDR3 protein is CASSMVAGVGEQFF. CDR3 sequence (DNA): TGTGCCAGTAGTATGGTAGCGGGAGTAGGGGAGCAGTTCTTC. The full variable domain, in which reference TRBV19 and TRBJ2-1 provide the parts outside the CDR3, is DGGITQSPKYLFRKEGQNVTLSCEQNLNHDAMYWYRQDPGQGLRLIYYSQIVNDFQKGDIAEGYSVSREKKESFPLTVTSAQKNPTAFYLCASSMVAGVGEQFFGPGTRLTVL.

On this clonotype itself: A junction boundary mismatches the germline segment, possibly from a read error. The CDR3: CASSPLVTGELFF. The CDR3 nucleotides are TGCGCCAGCAGCCCCCTTGTCACCGGGGAGCTGTTTTTT. The chain carries TRBV11-2 and TRBJ2-2; no definite D call. Per the germline V gene, CDR1 is SGHAT and CDR2 is FQNNGV. This CDR3 region has 13 residues.

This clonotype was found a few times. CDR3 loop: CASSFYGTGDDGYTF. The CDR3 coding sequence is TGTGCCAGCAGCTTTTACGGGACAGGGGATGACGGCTACACCTTC. The J gene is TRBJ1-2, the V gene TRBV3-1, with 10 bases fitting TRBD1. Germline lookup yields CDR1 LGHDT and CDR2 YNNKEL (reference sequence). The J segment lost 8 bases and the V segment lost 5 bases, leaving 11 bases of the junction unmatched. The CDR3 is 15 residues long.

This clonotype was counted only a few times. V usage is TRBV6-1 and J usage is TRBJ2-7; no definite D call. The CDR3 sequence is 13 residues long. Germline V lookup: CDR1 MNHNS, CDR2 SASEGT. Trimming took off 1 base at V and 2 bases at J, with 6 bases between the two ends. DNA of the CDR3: TGTGCCAGCAGTGAAGGGTCAGCCTACGAGCAGTACTTC. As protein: CASSEGSAYEQYF.

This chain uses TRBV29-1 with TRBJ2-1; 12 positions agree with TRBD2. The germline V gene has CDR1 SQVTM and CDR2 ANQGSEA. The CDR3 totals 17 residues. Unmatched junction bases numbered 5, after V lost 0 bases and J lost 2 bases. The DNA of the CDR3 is TGCAGCGTTGAAGATCTTGGACTAGCGGGACCCTACAATGAGCAGTTCTTC. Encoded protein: CSVEDLGLAGPYNEQFF.